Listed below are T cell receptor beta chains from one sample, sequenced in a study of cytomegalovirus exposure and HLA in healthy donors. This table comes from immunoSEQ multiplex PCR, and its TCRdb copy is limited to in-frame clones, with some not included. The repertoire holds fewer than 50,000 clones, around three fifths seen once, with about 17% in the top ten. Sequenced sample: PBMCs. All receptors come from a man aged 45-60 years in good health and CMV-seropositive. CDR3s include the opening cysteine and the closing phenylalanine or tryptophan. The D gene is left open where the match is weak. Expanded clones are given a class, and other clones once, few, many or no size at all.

cdr3_aa: CASSRRGGPETQYF
cdr3_nt: TGTGCCAGCAGCCGCCGGGGGGGGCCAGAGACCCAGTACTTC
v_call: TRBV9
clone_size: NA
d_call: TRBD2
j_call: TRBJ2-5

cdr3_aa: CASSYSAGYNSPLHF
cdr3_nt: TGTGCCAGCAGTTACTCAGCAGGGTACAATTCACCCCTCCACTTT
v_call: TRBV6-5
clone_size: NA
d_call: NA
j_call: TRBJ1-6

cdr3_aa: CASSPPARSNEQFF
cdr3_nt: TGTGCCAGCTCACCACCGGCCCGTTCCAATGAGCAGTTCTTC
v_call: TRBV18
clone_size: NA
d_call: NA
j_call: TRBJ2-1

cdr3_aa: CASISRESFQAFF
cdr3_nt: TGTGCCAGTATATCTCGAGAGTCCTTTCAAGCTTTCTTT
v_call: TRBV19
clone_size: NA
d_call: NA
j_call: TRBJ1-1

cdr3_aa: CASSITGAGNTEAFF
cdr3_nt: TGTGCCAGCAGTATTACAGGGGCAGGGAACACTGAAGCTTTCTTT
v_call: TRBV6-4
clone_size: NA
d_call: TRBD1
j_call: TRBJ1-1

cdr3_aa: CASSPDRGPGDTEAFF
cdr3_nt: TGTGCCAGCAGTCCTGACAGGGGCCCTGGCGACACTGAAGCTTTCTTT
v_call: TRBV28
clone_size: few
d_call: TRBD1
j_call: TRBJ1-1

cdr3_aa: CASSEAGGAQDSNQPQHF
cdr3_nt: TGTGCCAGCAGTGAAGCTGGGGGGGCCCAAGACAGCAATCAGCCCCAGCATTTT
v_call: TRBV6-1
clone_size: NA
d_call: NA
j_call: TRBJ1-5

cdr3_aa: CAWSKRDRAFYGYTF
cdr3_nt: TGTGCCTGGAGTAAAAGGGACAGGGCCTTCTATGGCTACACCTTC
v_call: TRBV30
clone_size: NA
d_call: TRBD1
j_call: TRBJ1-2

cdr3_aa: CASSLDGGSALHF
cdr3_nt: TGTGCCAGCAGCTTAGACGGGGGAAGCGCCCTCCACTTT
v_call: TRBV7-9
clone_size: NA
d_call: NA
j_call: TRBJ1-6

cdr3_aa: CASRGQSNTEAFF
cdr3_nt: TGTGCCAGCAGGGGACAGTCGAACACTGAAGCTTTCTTT
v_call: TRBV27
clone_size: NA
d_call: TRBD1
j_call: TRBJ1-1

cdr3_aa: CASSSEASGDNEQFF
cdr3_nt: TGTGCCAGCAGTTCCGAGGCTAGCGGGGACAATGAGCAGTTCTTC
v_call: TRBV6-5
clone_size: few
d_call: TRBD2
j_call: TRBJ2-1

cdr3_aa: CASSPGDNTGELFF
cdr3_nt: TGTGCCAGCTCACCAGGAGACAACACCGGGGAGCTGTTTTTT
v_call: TRBV18
clone_size: NA
d_call: NA
j_call: TRBJ2-2

cdr3_aa: CAILGAEQFF
cdr3_nt: TGTGCCATCTTAGGGGCTGAGCAGTTCTTC
v_call: TRBV7-7
clone_size: NA
d_call: NA
j_call: TRBJ2-1

cdr3_aa: CASSQTGTISYEQYF
cdr3_nt: TGTGCCAGCAGCCAGACAGGGACCATCTCCTACGAGCAGTACTTC
v_call: TRBV14
clone_size: few
d_call: TRBD1
j_call: TRBJ2-7

cdr3_aa: CASSEMGHTGELFF
cdr3_nt: TGTGCCAGCAGTGAAATGGGGCACACCGGGGAGCTGTTTTTT
v_call: TRBV25-1
clone_size: NA
d_call: NA
j_call: TRBJ2-2

cdr3_aa: CASSQERVENYGYTF
cdr3_nt: TGCGCCAGCAGCCAAGAGCGGGTGGAGAACTATGGCTACACCTTC
v_call: TRBV4-3
clone_size: NA
d_call: NA
j_call: TRBJ1-2

cdr3_aa: CASSLLASNTEAFF
cdr3_nt: TGTGCCAGCAGCTTATTAGCGTCGAACACTGAAGCTTTCTTT
v_call: TRBV11-2
clone_size: NA
d_call: NA
j_call: TRBJ1-1

cdr3_aa: CASSSQTGQGGAFF
cdr3_nt: TGTGCCAGCAGCTCCCAAACCGGACAGGGCGGCGCTTTCTTT
v_call: TRBV5-4
clone_size: NA
d_call: TRBD1
j_call: TRBJ1-1

cdr3_aa: CASSQMLGEQYF
cdr3_nt: TGTGCCAGCAGCCAGATGCTAGGCGAGCAGTACTTC
v_call: TRBV5-4
clone_size: NA
d_call: NA
j_call: TRBJ2-7

cdr3_aa: CASSQGQGPGETQYF
cdr3_nt: TGCGCCAGCAGCCAAGGACAGGGGCCGGGAGAGACCCAGTACTTC
v_call: TRBV4-3
clone_size: NA
d_call: TRBD1
j_call: TRBJ2-5

cdr3_aa: CASSPHGGATYNEQFF
cdr3_nt: TGTGCCAGCAGCCCCCATGGGGGGGCTACCTACAATGAGCAGTTCTTC
v_call: TRBV9
clone_size: once
d_call: NA
j_call: TRBJ2-1

cdr3_aa: CASSALAGGLETQYF
cdr3_nt: TGTGCCAGCAGTGCTCTAGCGGGGGGGCTAGAGACCCAGTACTTC
v_call: TRBV6-1
clone_size: few
d_call: TRBD2
j_call: TRBJ2-5

cdr3_aa: CASRAWGVSTDTQYF
cdr3_nt: TGTGCCAGCAGAGCCTGGGGGGTGAGCACAGATACGCAGTATTTT
v_call: TRBV5-6
clone_size: NA
d_call: NA
j_call: TRBJ2-3

cdr3_aa: CASSPRVAGEHEQYF
cdr3_nt: TGCGCCAGCAGCCCCAGGGTAGCGGGGGAACACGAGCAGTACTTC
v_call: TRBV5-1
clone_size: NA
d_call: TRBD2
j_call: TRBJ2-7

cdr3_aa: CASRRGTHNSPLHF
cdr3_nt: TGTGCCAGCAGAAGGGGGACCCATAATTCACCCCTCCACTTT
v_call: TRBV6-5
clone_size: NA
d_call: NA
j_call: TRBJ1-6

cdr3_aa: CASSEVGGAVKTQYF
cdr3_nt: TGTGCCAGCAGTGAAGTCGGGGGGGCCGTAAAGACCCAGTACTTC
v_call: TRBV2
clone_size: few
d_call: TRBD2
j_call: TRBJ2-5

cdr3_aa: CASSSDRGTYEQYF
cdr3_nt: TGTGCCAGCAGCTCCGACAGGGGGACCTACGAGCAGTACTTC
v_call: TRBV6-5
clone_size: NA
d_call: TRBD1
j_call: TRBJ2-7

cdr3_aa: CASAPGLSYNEQFF
cdr3_nt: TGTGCTAGTGCTCCGGGACTCTCCTACAATGAGCAGTTCTTC
v_call: TRBV12-5
clone_size: NA
d_call: NA
j_call: TRBJ2-1

cdr3_aa: CASSKSGTGELFF
cdr3_nt: TGTGCCAGTAGTAAATCCGGCACCGGGGAGCTGTTTTTT
v_call: TRBV19
clone_size: NA
d_call: NA
j_call: TRBJ2-2

cdr3_aa: CASSLDSPGNTIYF
cdr3_nt: TGTGCCAGCAGCTTGGACAGTCCTGGAAACACCATATATTTT
v_call: TRBV5-6
clone_size: NA
d_call: NA
j_call: TRBJ1-3

cdr3_aa: CASRPGTWTYEQYF
cdr3_nt: TGTGCCAGCAGACCCGGGACTTGGACCTACGAGCAGTACTTC
v_call: TRBV27
clone_size: NA
d_call: NA
j_call: TRBJ2-7

cdr3_aa: CASSFTGNEQYF
cdr3_nt: TGTGCCAGCAGCTTTACAGGGAACGAGCAGTACTTC
v_call: TRBV5-5
clone_size: once
d_call: NA
j_call: TRBJ2-7

cdr3_aa: CASRPGQAEKLFF
cdr3_nt: TGTGCCAGCAGGCCGGGACAGGCTGAAAAACTGTTTTTT
v_call: TRBV6-1
clone_size: NA
d_call: TRBD1
j_call: TRBJ1-4

cdr3_aa: CASSQDRHSTYAQYF
cdr3_nt: TGCGCCAGCAGCCAAGATCGACATTCTACCTACGCGCAGTACTTC
v_call: TRBV4-3
clone_size: few
d_call: NA
j_call: TRBJ2-7

cdr3_aa: CASSLGGRRNTGELFF
cdr3_nt: TGTGCCAGCAGCTTAGGGGGCAGAAGGAACACCGGGGAGCTGTTTTTT
v_call: TRBV7-2
clone_size: NA
d_call: NA
j_call: TRBJ2-2

cdr3_aa: CASSDRSGTGELFF
cdr3_nt: TGTGCCAGCAGTGACCGTAGCGGGACCGGGGAGCTGTTTTTT
v_call: TRBV6-1
clone_size: NA
d_call: TRBD2
j_call: TRBJ2-2

cdr3_aa: CASSLPGTGRYEQYF
cdr3_nt: TGTGCCAGCAGCCTACCCGGGACAGGGCGCTACGAGCAGTACTTC
v_call: TRBV5-6
clone_size: NA
d_call: TRBD1
j_call: TRBJ2-7

cdr3_aa: CASSQEGLAPSTDTQYF
cdr3_nt: TGCGCCAGCAGCCAAGAGGGACTAGCGCCTAGCACAGATACGCAGTATTTT
v_call: TRBV4-3
clone_size: once
d_call: TRBD2
j_call: TRBJ2-3

cdr3_aa: CASSLRRTGGNSPLHF
cdr3_nt: TGTGCCAGCAGCTTGAGGAGGACAGGAGGCAATTCACCCCTCCACTTT
v_call: TRBV5-6
clone_size: few
d_call: TRBD1
j_call: TRBJ1-6

cdr3_aa: CASSSGTASYGYTF
cdr3_nt: TGTGCCAGCAGCTCCGGGACAGCGTCCTATGGCTACACCTTC
v_call: TRBV7-2
clone_size: NA
d_call: TRBD1
j_call: TRBJ1-2

cdr3_aa: CASSLLGSEQFF
cdr3_nt: TGTGCCAGCAGTTTATTAGGGAGTGAGCAGTTCTTC
v_call: TRBV27
clone_size: NA
d_call: NA
j_call: TRBJ2-1

cdr3_aa: CASSLDGNNEQFF
cdr3_nt: TGCGCCAGCAGCCTGGACGGTAACAATGAGCAGTTCTTC
v_call: TRBV5-1
clone_size: NA
d_call: NA
j_call: TRBJ2-1

cdr3_aa: CASTEGTVYPHEQYF
cdr3_nt: TGCGCCAGCACCGAAGGGACAGTCTACCCCCACGAGCAGTACTTC
v_call: TRBV23-1
clone_size: NA
d_call: TRBD1
j_call: TRBJ2-7

cdr3_aa: CASSVSLWGEGEKLFF
cdr3_nt: TGTGCCAGCAGCGTATCACTATGGGGGGAAGGTGAAAAACTGTTTTTT
v_call: TRBV9
clone_size: NA
d_call: NA
j_call: TRBJ1-4

cdr3_aa: CASSYYGQGRDTQYF
cdr3_nt: TGTGCCAGCAGCTATTACGGACAGGGCAGAGATACGCAGTATTTT
v_call: TRBV7-2
clone_size: NA
d_call: TRBD1
j_call: TRBJ2-3

cdr3_aa: CASSLAGQGAEGYTF
cdr3_nt: TGCGCCAGCAGCTTGGCCGGGCAGGGGGCAGAGGGCTACACCTTC
v_call: TRBV5-1
clone_size: few
d_call: TRBD1
j_call: TRBJ1-2

cdr3_aa: CASSETGGGSPLHF
cdr3_nt: TGTGCCAGCAGTGAGACAGGGGGAGGATCACCCCTCCACTTT
v_call: TRBV6-4
clone_size: NA
d_call: TRBD1
j_call: TRBJ1-6

cdr3_aa: CASSYGTGLEGYTF
cdr3_nt: TGTGCCAGCAGTTACGGGACAGGGTTGGAAGGCTACACCTTC
v_call: TRBV6-5
clone_size: few
d_call: TRBD1
j_call: TRBJ1-2

cdr3_aa: CACQIQTGVHYNEQFF
cdr3_nt: TGTGCCTGCCAAATCCAGACAGGGGTCCACTACAATGAGCAGTTCTTC
v_call: TRBV30
clone_size: few
d_call: TRBD1
j_call: TRBJ2-1